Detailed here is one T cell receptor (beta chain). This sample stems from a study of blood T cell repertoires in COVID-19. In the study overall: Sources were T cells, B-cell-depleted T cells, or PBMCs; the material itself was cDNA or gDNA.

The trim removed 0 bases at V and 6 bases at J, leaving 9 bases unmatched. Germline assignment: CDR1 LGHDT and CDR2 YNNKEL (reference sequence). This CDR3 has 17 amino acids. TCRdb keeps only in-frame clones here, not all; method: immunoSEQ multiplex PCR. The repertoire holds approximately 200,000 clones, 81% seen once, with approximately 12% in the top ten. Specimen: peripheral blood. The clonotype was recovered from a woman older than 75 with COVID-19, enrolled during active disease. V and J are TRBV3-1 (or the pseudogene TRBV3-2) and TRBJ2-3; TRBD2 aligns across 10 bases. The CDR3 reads CASSQDPQREGLDTQYF. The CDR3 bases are TGTGCCAGCAGCCAAGATCCCCAGCGGGAGGGCTTGGATACGCAGTATTTT.